This T cell receptor (beta chain) was profiled in a study of blood T cell repertoires in COVID-19. Study-wide context: COVID-19 samples collected from the United States, Italy and Spain covered acute and convalescent phases. The cDNA or gDNA used as material had been derived from T cells, B-cell-depleted T cells, or PBMCs.

In the original analysis: Nucleated cell counts were estimated from reference gene primer amplification. Some clones are missing from TCRdb's copy, which holds only in-frame ones; the method was immunoSEQ multiplex PCR. That table supplies the V and J calls and clone size; D and trimming were determined from the DNA. The table lists around 16,000 clones, 88% of them singletons. V was shortened by 3 bases and J by 0 bases, with 8 bases between the two germline ends. There are 14 residues in the CDR3. Germline V lookup: CDR1 SGHRS, CDR2 YFSETQ. The sequenced material came from peripheral blood. The sequence came from a human donor in a cohort sampled during active COVID-19. This chain uses TRBV5-1 with TRBJ2-3, with a weak D call TRBD1 (6 bases). The CDR3 coding sequence is TGCGCCAGCAGCTACACAGGGAGCACAGATACGCAGTATTTT. Translated, it gives CASSYTGSTDTQYF.